This entry is about one TCR beta chain. Its antigen remains undetermined. There are no base qualities to consult, and no much larger clone falls within one base. Using the deep immunoSEQ assay, multiplex PCR amplified TCR CDR3 regions from genomic DNA. Extracted genomic DNA from each cell subset was distributed evenly across all wells of several immunoSEQ 96-well plates, and each plate was treated as a replicate. For unsorted PBMC, approximately 310 ng genomic DNA, equal to 32,000 or so T cell genomes, was loaded into each replicate PCR. Genomic DNA from unsorted PBMC was sequenced over ten immunoSEQ deep assay plates. Purified libraries were measured with a Qubit 3.0 fluorometer, size-checked on a Bioanalyzer 2100, and measured again with the KAPA Library Quantification kit. A separate single-read 150-cycle Illumina NextSeq 550 flow cell was used to sequence each immunoSEQ 96-well plate. Per the original workflow: The immunoSEQ output contained only junctional sequences without quality scores, so filtering could not match that applied to full-length reads. To assign V/J genes and CDR3, sequences were annotated against IMGT germline references using PyIR, a Python wrapper for IgBLAST v1.9. Any read was removed if the V/J assignment was weak (E-value above 1e-6), the CDR3 was missing, or the read contained stop codons, out-of-frame junctions, or ambiguous translated residues. V3J clonotypes were defined as sequences sharing the same inferred V gene, J gene, and CDR3 amino acid sequence. To compute the percentage overlap between repertoires, the number of shared unique clonotypes was divided by the size of the smaller repertoire. Repertoire richness was assessed with RTK rarefaction, the Chao1 estimator, and Recon v2.1 estimates of unobserved clonotypes. In its TCRdb copy, this immuneACCESS table keeps in-frame sequences only and misses some clones. Where compared with another copy, unresolved V genes explain less than half of these, and the others have no known cause. The D gene and trimming were derived from the DNA, and the V and J assignments and clone size from that table. For this sample the table gives over 400,000 clones, of which almost 80% were detected only once. The ten top clones hold around 12% of the sample.

This sample is drawn from a study of shared clonotypes between healthy human individuals (dated by TCRdb to the early 2020s). For context, the study as a whole: The cohort comprised a couple of women and three men aged 18 to 49 years. To estimate repertoire size and how much clonotypes are shared between individuals, the study performed deep sequencing of blood TCR repertoires from roughly five healthy adults. Different laboratories and diverse techniques were used to prepare libraries and sequence TCR repertoires, to increase sequencing depth and limit assay-specific biases. Between about 0.85 and 8.9 billion PBMCs per donor were obtained by leukapheresis.

What the authors observed across the whole study: Sampling was limited to blood, and TCR repertoires in tissue likely differ from TCR repertoires in blood. Because the study included a small number of donors, the genetic and exposure-history diversity represented was limited. Pairwise subsampling indicated that sequencing depth was expected to affect the degree of clonotype sharing among donors.

Measured from the cysteine to the phenylalanine, the CDR3 is 12 residues long. Solely the CDR3 DNA is kept, with 36 bases framed from the first base. The germline V gene (reference sequence) sets CDR1 to SEHNR and CDR2 to FQNEAQ. The V and J ends are trimmed by 1 base and 13 bases, leaving 13 bases between them. Healthy HIV-negative adults with no recently reported acute infections or vaccinations were included as donors. Only Caucasian adults living in Nashville, Tennessee, USA were represented among the donors. For unsorted samples, about 85 million PBMCs were counted and genomic DNA was extracted with the QIAamp DNA Blood Mini kit. Blood was obtained by leukapheresis, after which PBMCs were separated by Ficoll-Histopaque density gradient centrifugation and cryopreserved in liquid nitrogen vapor phase.

The TCR originated in a woman in her thirties or forties in good health. Some clones in this sample may be carry-over from other donors' samples. The source material was PBMCs. Rearrangement joined TRBV7-9 to TRBJ1-2; TRBD1 is a weak D gene call, 5 bases matching. The nucleotide sequence reads TGTGCCAGCAGCTTAGAAAGGGACGGTTTCACCTTC. This encodes CASSLERDGFTF.